These 23 T cell receptor beta chains were sequenced from one sample in a study of shared clonotypes between healthy human individuals (dated by TCRdb to the early 2020s). The protocol used for the library was the immunoSEQ multiplex PCR assay. Drawn from immuneACCESS, this table holds only the in-frame rearrangements with V and J called that TCRdb kept. Clones are partly lost; checked studies trace under half to an unresolved V gene and leave the rest unexplained. This sample comprises a few million clones, approximately 93% of them detected only once. The top ten constitute 0.35% to 0.5% of the sample. The sequencing sample was made of naive CD4+ T cells from PBMCs. The cell subset or site tag for this specimen amounts to: CD45RA+ positively selected. The receptors were gathered from a man aged 18 to 29 in good health. Some clones in this sample may be carry-over from other donors' samples.

The chain couples TRBV28 to TRBJ2-1; 10 nucleotides match TRBD2. The junction had 7 bases not matched to a gene; V was cut back by 3 bases and J by 5 bases. The germline V gene has CDR1 MDHEN and CDR2 SYDVKM. The CDR3 length is 16 residues. Here the CDR3 reads CASSFPSGRAHNEQFF. The CDR3, as DNA: TGTGCCAGCAGTTTCCCCAGCGGGAGGGCCCACAATGAGCAGTTCTTC.

V gene TRBV5-4 combines with J gene TRBJ1-1; 11 bases line up with TRBD1. The CDR3 covers 16 residues. Germline CDR1 SGHNT, CDR2 YYREEE (reference sequence). The junction had 9 bases not matched to a gene; V was cut back by 4 bases and J by 4 bases. CDR3 bases: TGTGCCAGCAGCCCTGGACAGGGGGCGTTGGGCACTGAAGCTTTCTTT. Its protein product is CASSPGQGALGTEAFF.

As regards this clone: This CDR3 is also generated by other DNA sequences in the sample. The gene calls are TRBV27 and TRBJ1-5, with no clear D. V gave up 6 bases and J gave up 0 bases, with 12 bases separating them. The CDR3 is 15 residues long. The germline gives CDR1 MNHEY, CDR2 SMNVEV (reference sequence). CDR3 amino acids: CASSPFLDSNQPQHF. In DNA, the CDR3 is TGTGCCAGCAGCCCATTCTTAGATAGCAATCAGCCCCAGCATTTT.

The rearrangement joins TRBV10-3 to TRBJ2-1; 8 nucleotides line up with TRBD1. V lost 11 bases, J lost 7 bases, and 19 bases stayed unmatched. CDR1 and CDR2 from the germline V gene are ENHRY and SYGVKD. The CDR3 runs to 16 residues. CDR3 region: CASGANRQGTRNEQFF. The CDR3 coding sequence is TGTGCCTCCGGTGCTAATAGACAGGGGACAAGGAATGAGCAGTTCTTC.

The chain recombines TRBV5-4 with TRBJ2-1, with TRBD2 matching 13 bases. Trimming removed 4 bases from V and 7 bases from J; junction bases left unmatched: 8. Germline CDR1 is SGHNT and CDR2 is YYREEE (reference sequence). The CDR3 loop spans 16 amino acids. This chain's CDR3 is CASSGRTSGSRNEQFF. The CDR3 region has the DNA TGTGCCAGCAGCGGGAGGACTAGCGGGAGTAGGAATGAGCAGTTCTTC.

The chain couples TRBV7-9 to TRBJ1-5, with D tentatively TRBD1 (5 bases). Germline CDR1 and CDR2: SEHNR and FQNEAQ (reference sequence). Trimming cost V 3 bases and J 6 bases, with 12 bases left between them. The CDR3 length is 14 residues. CDR3 in DNA: TGTGCCAGCAGCTTGTATGGGACGAGTCAGCCCCAGCATTTT. Translating gives CASSLYGTSQPQHF.

This clone was seen just once. V usage is TRBV6-1 and J usage is TRBJ1-3; 9 bases agree with TRBD1. Trimming took 4 bases from V and 2 from J; bases not matched to a gene: 3. The CDR3 loop spans 15 amino acids. In germline, CDR1 is MNHNS, CDR2 SASEGT. In nucleotides, the CDR3 is TGTGCCAGCAGTGGGACAGGGGAGACTGGAAACACCATATATTTT. Protein product: CASSGTGETGNTIYF.

CDR3 sequence reads: CASSKDTPTNTEAFF. In nucleotides, the CDR3 is TGTGCCAGCAGCAAAGATACCCCCACGAACACTGAAGCTTTCTTT. V usage is TRBV28 and J usage is TRBJ1-1; D uncertain. Germline V gene data show CDR1 as MDHEN and CDR2 as SYDVKM. Trimming left V 6 bases short and J 1 base short, with 15 bases between. CDR3 length: 15 amino acids.

The table lists this clone with a count of one. This chain connects TRBV11-1 to TRBJ1-5, with D perhaps TRBD1 (5 bases). CDR1 and CDR2 (germline): SGHAT, FQDESV (reference sequence). The V gene lost 6 bases and the J gene lost 3 bases, with 12 bases spanning the gap. The length of the CDR3 is 14 residues. CDR3: CASRGQGPNQPQHF. CDR3 in DNA: TGTGCCAGCAGGGGGCAGGGTCCCAATCAGCCCCAGCATTTT. The full variable domain, its missing parts supplied by reference TRBV11-1 and TRBJ1-5, is EAEVAQSPRYKITEKSQAVAFWCDPISGHATLYWYRQILGQGPELLVQFQDESVVDDSQLPKDRFSAERLKGVDSTLKIQPAELGDSAMYLCASRGQGPNQPQHFGDGTRLSIL.

The V and J genes are TRBV28 and TRBJ1-5, with D possibly being TRBD1 (6 bases). V lost 10 bases to trimming and J lost 5 bases, with 18 bases between them. CDR1 is MDHEN and CDR2 is SYDVKM in the germline V gene. This CDR3 is built from 14 residues. In nucleotides, the CDR3 is TGTGCCACCCGGGGGGGGGCTGGTTATCAGCCCCAGCATTTT. Its protein product is CATRGGAGYQPQHF.

This rearrangement joins TRBV6-5 to TRBJ2-7; D gene ambiguous. The V end lost 2 bases, the J end lost 3 bases, and 11 bases lay between the germline ends. The CDR3 spans 14 residues. CDR1 is MNHEY and CDR2 is SVGAGI in the germline V gene. The CDR3 protein is CASSYNAENYEQYF. CDR3 DNA: TGTGCCAGCAGTTACAATGCAGAGAACTACGAGCAGTACTTC.

This sequence joins TRBV10-3 and TRBJ2-3; TRBD2 matches at 10 bases. This CDR3 is 15 amino acids long. CDR1 is ENHRY, CDR2 SYGVKD, per germline. With 2 bases clipped from V and 4 bases from J, the junction kept 3 bases outside the gene matches. Here the CDR3 DNA reads TGTGCCATCAGTGAGACTAGCGGGAAGCCAGATACGCAGTATTTT. Protein sequence: CAISETSGKPDTQYF.

This clone was recorded once. The chain has TRBV5-1 and TRBJ2-2, with 10 nucleotides matching TRBD1. This CDR3 has 16 residues. Germline values: CDR1 SGHRS, CDR2 YFSETQ. The J segment lost 2 bases and the V segment lost 3 bases, leaving 4 bases of the junction unmatched. In DNA, the CDR3 is TGCGCCAGCAGCTATGGACAGGGGGGAAACACCGGGGAGCTGTTTTTT. Translated, it gives CASSYGQGGNTGELFF.

Comment on this clone: The same CDR3 can be traced to other DNA sequences in this sample. The rearrangement uses TRBV14 and TRBJ1-2; TRBD1 agrees at 8 bases. In germline, CDR1 is SGHDN, CDR2 FVKESK. There are 13 residues in the CDR3. V lost 0 bases, J lost 6 bases, and 0 bases stayed unmatched. This chain's CDR3 is CASSQDRGHGYTF. CDR3 bases: TGTGCCAGCAGCCAAGACAGGGGGCATGGCTACACCTTC. Supplemented by reference TRBV14 and TRBJ1-2, the full variable domain reads EAGVTQFPSHSVIEKGQTVTLRCDPISGHDNLYWYRRVMGKEIKFLLHFVKESKQDESGMPNNRFLAERTGGTYSTLKVQPAELEDSGVYFCASSQDRGHGYTFGSGTRLTVV.

The rearrangement uses TRBV7-3 and TRBJ2-1; no reliable D call. The germline V gene encodes CDR1 SGHTA and CDR2 FQGTGA. This CDR3 spans 15 amino acids. V was shortened by 2 bases and J by 3 bases, with 11 bases between the two germline ends. CDR3 residues: CASSLDPGYYNEQFF. The CDR3 DNA reads TGTGCCAGCAGCTTAGATCCGGGCTACTACAATGAGCAGTTCTTC.

The V gene is TRBV29-1, the J gene TRBJ2-1, with 8 bases identical to TRBD1. Germline CDR1 is SQVTM and CDR2 is ANQGSEA. V shed 7 bases, J shed 2 bases, and the junction held 7 bases outside the gene matches. The length of the CDR3 is 14 residues. CDR3 in amino acids: CSATDRVAYNEQFF. The CDR3 nucleotides are TGCAGCGCGACGGACAGGGTTGCCTACAATGAGCAGTTCTTC.

The genes are TRBV6-1 and TRBJ2-7, with 10 bases that match TRBD2. CDR3 length: 15 amino acids. Germline CDR1 and CDR2: MNHNS and SASEGT. Unmatched junction bases numbered 3, after V lost 1 base and J lost 3 bases. Here the CDR3 reads CASSEGTSGRYEQYF. In DNA, the CDR3 is TGTGCCAGCAGTGAAGGGACTAGCGGCCGCTACGAGCAGTACTTC.

A word on this clone: At the DNA level, this CDR3 is encoded by other sequences in the same sample as well. V usage is TRBV18 and J usage is TRBJ2-3, with TRBD1 matching over 9 bases. This CDR3 has 16 residues. Germline loops: CDR1 KGHSH, CDR2 LQKENI. Losses at the gene ends were 0 bases for V and 1 base for J; bases not matched to a gene: 2. Here the CDR3 DNA reads TGTGCCAGCTCACCACCGAGACAGGGGGGCACAGATACGCAGTATTTT. This translates into CASSPPRQGGTDTQYF.

The chain is built from TRBV19 and TRBJ1-5; maybe TRBD1 (5 bases). The germline V gene has CDR1 LNHDA and CDR2 SQIVND (reference sequence). V was clipped by 7 bases and J by 0 bases, with 16 bases between them. The CDR3 loop spans 16 amino acids. CDR3 in amino acids: CASTPRGSNSNQPQHF. As DNA, the CDR3 is TGTGCCAGTACCCCACGGGGGTCAAATAGCAATCAGCCCCAGCATTTT. Filled out from reference TRBV19 and TRBJ1-5, the complete variable domain reads DGGITQSPKYLFRKEGQNVTLSCEQNLNHDAMYWYRQDPGQGLRLIYYSQIVNDFQKGDIAEGYSVSREKKESFPLTVTSAQKNPTAFYLCASTPRGSNSNQPQHFGDGTRLSIL.

As for this clone: Additional DNA sequences in this sample encode the identical CDR3. The chain has TRBV2 and TRBJ2-5; 11 nucleotides agree with TRBD2. CDR3 length: 14 residues. Germline CDR1 reads SNHLY; CDR2 reads FYNNEI. Trimming removed 7 bases from V and 3 bases from J; junction bases left unmatched: 4. In DNA, the CDR3 is TGTGCCAGCACCCTAGCGGGAGGTGAAGAGACCCAGTACTTC. Translation gives CASTLAGGEETQYF. The full variable domain, with the rest looked up from reference TRBV2 and TRBJ2-5, is EPEVTQTPSHQVTQMGQEVILRCVPISNHLYFYWYRQILGQKVEFLVSFYNNEISEKSEIFDDQFSVERPDGSNFTLKIRSTKLEDSAMYFCASTLAGGEETQYFGPGTRLLVL.

Worth noting for this clone: Other DNA sequences in the sample encode the same CDR3. The V gene is TRBV28, the J gene TRBJ2-5, with D possibly being TRBD1 (6 bases). Trimming left V 5 bases short and J 7 bases short, with 8 bases between. This CDR3 spans 11 amino acids. CDR1 is MDHEN, CDR2 SYDVKM, per germline. DNA for the CDR3: TGTGCCAGCAGTCTACAGGGGACCCAGTACTTC. Amino acids: CASSLQGTQYF. The full variable domain, with the rest looked up from reference TRBV28 and TRBJ2-5, is DVKVTQSSRYLVKRTGEKVFLECVQDMDHENMFWYRQDPGLGLRLIYFSYDVKMKEKGDIPEGYSVSREKKERFSLILESASTNQTSMYLCASSLQGTQYFGPGTRLLVL.

This sequence joins TRBV5-4 and TRBJ2-3; 7 bases match TRBD1. Germline V lookup: CDR1 SGHNT, CDR2 YYREEE (reference sequence). The CDR3 runs to 12 residues. V dropped 5 bases and J dropped 6; count of bases not matched to a gene: 3. The CDR3 spells CASRLQGDTQYF. The CDR3 nucleotides read TGTGCCAGCAGGCTACAGGGGGATACGCAGTATTTT.

The chain has TRBV28 and TRBJ2-3; 9 bases agree with TRBD1. V trimming: 2 bases; J trimming: 2 bases; junction bases outside the gene matches: 2. CDR3 length equals 15 residues. CDR1 is MDHEN, CDR2 SYDVKM, per germline. The CDR3 DNA sequence: TGTGCCAGCAGTTTAGGACAGGGGAACACAGATACGCAGTATTTT. Translated, it gives CASSLGQGNTDTQYF. The full variable domain, in which reference TRBV28 and TRBJ2-3 provide the parts outside the CDR3, is DVKVTQSSRYLVKRTGEKVFLECVQDMDHENMFWYRQDPGLGLRLIYFSYDVKMKEKGDIPEGYSVSREKKERFSLILESASTNQTSMYLCASSLGQGNTDTQYFGPGTRLTVL.